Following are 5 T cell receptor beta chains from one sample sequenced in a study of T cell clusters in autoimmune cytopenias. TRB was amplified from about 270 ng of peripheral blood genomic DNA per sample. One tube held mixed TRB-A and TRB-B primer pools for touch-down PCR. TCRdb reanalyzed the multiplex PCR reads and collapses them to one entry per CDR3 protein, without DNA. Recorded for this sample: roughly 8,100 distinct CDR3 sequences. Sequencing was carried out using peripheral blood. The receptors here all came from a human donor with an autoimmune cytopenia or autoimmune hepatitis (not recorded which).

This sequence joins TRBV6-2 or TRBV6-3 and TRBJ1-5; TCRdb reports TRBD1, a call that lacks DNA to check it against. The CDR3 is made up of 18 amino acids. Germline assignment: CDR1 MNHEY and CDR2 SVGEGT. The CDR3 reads CASSYSLVQGGDNQPQHF.

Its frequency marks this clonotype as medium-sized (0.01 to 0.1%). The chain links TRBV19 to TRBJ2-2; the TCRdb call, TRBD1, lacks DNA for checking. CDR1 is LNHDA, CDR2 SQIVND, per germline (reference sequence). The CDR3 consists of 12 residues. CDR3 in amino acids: CASSIGGGELFF.

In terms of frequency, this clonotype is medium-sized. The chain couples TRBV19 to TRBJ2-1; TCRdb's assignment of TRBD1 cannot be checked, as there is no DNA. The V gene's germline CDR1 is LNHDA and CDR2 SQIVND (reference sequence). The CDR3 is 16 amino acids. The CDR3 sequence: CASSIVGTGGYNEQFF.

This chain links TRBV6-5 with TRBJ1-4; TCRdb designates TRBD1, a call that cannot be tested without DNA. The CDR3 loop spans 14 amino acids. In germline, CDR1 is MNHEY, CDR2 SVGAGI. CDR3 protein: CASSATAYNEKLFF.

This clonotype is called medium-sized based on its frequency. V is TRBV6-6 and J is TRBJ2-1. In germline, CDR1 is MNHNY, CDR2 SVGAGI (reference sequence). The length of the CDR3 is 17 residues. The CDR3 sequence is CASSYTFESTHYNEQFF.